The clone carrying this T cell receptor beta chain turned up a few times. Its antigen is unknown. These data originate in a study of CD8+CD57+ T cells in acquired aplastic anemia. Overall study: Quantities of DNA derived from sorted CD4+ and CD8+ cells averaged approximately 3.5 ug.

Study outcomes and limitations: Patients and controls shared 25 to 30 CD8+ CDR3 sequences, which appeared highly expressed in patients and within their immunodominant clones. With respect to CD8+ Simpson's diversity, patients and controls did not differ significantly.

TCR beta VDJ and CDR3 profiles were obtained from a genomic DNA template. TCRdb analysed the reads with MiXCR anew, one entry per CDR3 protein. This sample has 250,000 to 350,000 distinct CDR3 sequences; approximately 56% occur once, and the top ten carry under 8.5%. The sequenced sample consisted of sorted CD4+, CD8+, or CD8+CD57+ T cells (not recorded which) from PBMCs. The clonotype originates from a human donor with severe aplastic anemia or a healthy control (not recorded which).

CDR3 nucleotide sequence: TGTGCCAGCAGCCAAAATGACCGAATGACGAACGGGGCTTTCTTT. Translation gives CASSQNDRMTNGAFF. The rearrangement joins TRBV14 to TRBJ1-1; D gene uncertain. Between the trimmed V and J ends, which lost 2 bases and 11 bases, there was a span of 21 bases. Germline assignment: CDR1 SGHDN and CDR2 FVKESK. The CDR3 length is 15 residues.